One sample yielded the 15 T cell receptor beta chains listed below, sequenced in a study of blood T cells in healthy people across ages. Through a sample-barcoded 5' primer and a J-beta primer mix, a second PCR was run for about 6 to 12 cycles. From the 5' RACE reads, TCRdb called clonotypes with MiXCR, one entry per CDR3 protein. This table has roughly 800,000 distinct CDR3 sequences, roughly 35% appearing once. The sequenced sample consisted of blood. The receptor source for this set is a man younger than 35 in good health.

This clonotype appeared a single time. The chain couples TRBV6-1 to TRBJ2-1, with D perhaps given as TRBD1 or TRBD2 (6 bases each). The CDR3 has 18 residues. Germline V gene sequence: CDR1 MNHNS, CDR2 SASEGT. The V and J ends lost 0 bases and 6 bases respectively, with 21 bases between them. The CDR3 coding sequence is TGTGCCAGCAGTGAAGCGCGGCCTGGGGGGCCCCGGATCAATGAGCAGTTCTTC. It specifies CASSEARPGGPRINEQFF.

V usage is TRBV2 and J usage is TRBJ1-6; 7 bases are shared with TRBD1. Germline V gene lookup returns CDR1 SNHLY and CDR2 FYNNEI. This CDR3 is 13 amino acids long. The junction had 6 bases not matched to a gene; V was cut back by 7 bases and J by 9 bases. The CDR3 bases are TGTGCCAGCAACCGACAGGGAAGTTCACCCCTCCACTTT. Encoded protein: CASNRQGSSPLHF. The full variable domain, completed using reference TRBV2 and TRBJ1-6, is EPEVTQTPSHQVTQMGQEVILRCVPISNHLYFYWYRQILGQKVEFLVSFYNNEISEKSEIFDDQFSVERPDGSNFTLKIRSTKLEDSAMYFCASNRQGSSPLHFGNGTRLTVT.

The gene calls are TRBV10-3 and TRBJ1-5; weak D call: TRBD1 (5 bases). From germline, CDR1 is ENHRY and CDR2 SYGVKD. The CDR3 is 13 amino acids. The germline V and J ends were trimmed by 6 bases and 6 bases, with 12 bases remaining between them. CDR3 coding DNA: TGTGCCATCAGACAGACAGCTGGTCAGCCCCAGCATTTT. Translating gives CAIRQTAGQPQHF.

The V gene is TRBV28, the J gene TRBJ2-5; possible D gene TRBD1, 5 bases. This CDR3 spans 15 amino acids. The germline V gene has CDR1 MDHEN and CDR2 SYDVKM. Deletions cut 4 bases from V and 2 bases from J, with 14 bases between. The CDR3 reads CASSSPGLQQETQYF. Written as DNA, the CDR3 is TGTGCCAGCAGTTCTCCAGGGCTACAACAAGAGACCCAGTACTTC.

The chain links TRBV20-1 to TRBJ2-1; the match to TRBD2 covers 8 bases. CDR1 is DFQATT and CDR2 is SNEGSKA in the germline V gene (reference sequence). CDR3 length: 15 residues. The V segment lost 6 bases and the J segment 0 bases; nucleotides outside the gene matches: 7. CDR3: CSALGTSRSYNEQFF. In DNA, the CDR3 is TGCAGTGCATTGGGGACTAGTCGCTCCTACAATGAGCAGTTCTTC.

In regard to this clonotype: Relative to the germline gene, one junction end is altered; a read error may explain this. The rearrangement uses TRBV5-1 and TRBJ1-1; 8 nucleotides align to TRBD1. The CDR3 has 16 amino acids. Looked up from germline, CDR1 is SGHRS and CDR2 is YFSETQ. CDR3 in DNA: TGCGCCAGCAGCCCCCAAGGGACAGGATTGAACACCGAAGCTTTCTTT. It yields the protein CASSPQGTGLNTEAFF. Using reference TRBV5-1 and TRBJ1-1 for the parts outside the CDR3, the full variable domain is KAGVTQTPRYLIKTRGQQVTLSCSPISGHRSVSWYQQTPGQGLQFLFEYFSETQRNKGNFPGRFSGRQFSNSRSEMNVSTLELGDSALYLCASSPQGTGLNTEAFFGQGTRLTVV.

The chain uses TRBV28 and TRBJ2-5; D possibly uses TRBD1 or TRBD2 (7 bases each). Germline CDR1 MDHEN, CDR2 SYDVKM. The CDR3 contains 17 residues. Trimming took 6 bases from V and 11 from J, leaving 31 bases between them. The CDR3: CASRGGGGGREIDEQYF. The CDR3 DNA sequence: TGTGCCAGCAGGGGAGGGGGAGGGGGCAGGGAGATCGATGAGCAGTACTTC.

CDR3 sequence reads: CASSPATGQGARKLFF. The CDR3 bases are TGTGCCAGCAGCCCAGCGACGGGACAGGGGGCGAGAAAACTGTTTTTT. V gene TRBV14 combines with J gene TRBJ1-4; 12 nucleotides match TRBD1. Germline V gives CDR1 SGHDN, CDR2 FVKESK. The J segment lost 10 bases and the V segment lost 4 bases, leaving 10 bases of the junction unmatched. The CDR3 spans 16 residues.

This clonotype appeared many times. The chain carries TRBV19 and TRBJ1-4; the D gene is possibly TRBD1 (5 bases). Deletions cut 9 bases from V and 0 bases from J, with 14 bases between. CDR3 length equals 15 residues. Germline values: CDR1 LNHDA, CDR2 SQIVND (reference sequence). The CDR3, as DNA: TGTGCCAGCACCCCGTGGGGACCAACTAATGAAAAACTGTTTTTT. Protein product: CASTPWGPTNEKLFF.

V gene TRBV5-6 combines with J gene TRBJ2-1; 9 bases fit TRBD1. The trim removed 1 base at V and 7 bases at J, leaving 3 bases unmatched. This CDR3 region has 14 residues. The germline gives CDR1 SGHDT, CDR2 YYEEEE. This chain's CDR3 is CASSLPQGANEQFF. The CDR3 DNA sequence: TGTGCCAGCAGCTTGCCACAGGGGGCTAATGAGCAGTTCTTC.

This rearrangement joins TRBV20-1 to TRBJ1-3; unclear D gene. The V end was cut by 4 bases, the J end by 0 bases, with 19 bases between. CDR3 length: 17 residues. CDR1 is DFQATT, CDR2 SNEGSKA, per germline (reference sequence). The CDR3 region is CSAKGDGTDYSGNTIYF. The CDR3 bases are TGCAGTGCTAAGGGAGACGGAACGGACTACTCTGGAAACACCATATATTTT.

This clonotype has more than one count but fewer than ten. This may come from a read error, since a much larger clone is one base off. The CDR3 nucleotides are TGTGCCAGCAGCTTAGCGGGGACAGGGGGGTATGACTACACCTTC. Its protein is CASSLAGTGGYDYTF. V usage is TRBV7-2 and J usage is TRBJ1-2; 11 bases line up with TRBD1. The germline CDR1 and CDR2 sequences are SGHTA and FQGNSA. The CDR3 runs to 15 residues.

Regarding this clonotype: A read error may be the cause here, since a much bigger clone is one base away. The chain combines TRBV2 with TRBJ2-7; a possible D gene is TRBD1 (5 bases). Per the germline V gene, CDR1 is SNHLY and CDR2 is FYNNEI. Trimming left V 4 bases short and J 7 bases short, with 14 bases between. This CDR3 spans 13 amino acids. The CDR3 region is CASSARATDEQYF. CDR3 nucleotides: TGTGCCAGCAGTGCCAGGGCTACCGATGAGCAGTACTTC.

Only a few counts were recorded for this clonotype. The rearrangement links TRBV3-1 to TRBJ2-3; no clear D. Looked up from germline, CDR1 is LGHDT and CDR2 is YNNKEL (reference sequence). V lost 1 base and J 1 base, leaving 6 bases between the germline ends. The CDR3 runs 14 residues. DNA for the CDR3: TGTGCCAGCAGCCAAGCGGTAGGCACAGATACGCAGTATTTT. It is translated as CASSQAVGTDTQYF.

The chain combines TRBV20-1 with TRBJ2-7; 9 nucleotides align to TRBD2. Losses at the gene ends were 6 bases for V and 2 bases for J; bases not matched to a gene: 5. CDR1 is DFQATT, CDR2 SNEGSKA, per germline (reference sequence). The CDR3 is made up of 13 amino acids. The CDR3 is CSAVAGATYEQYF. The CDR3 bases are TGCAGTGCCGTAGCGGGGGCCACCTACGAGCAGTACTTC.